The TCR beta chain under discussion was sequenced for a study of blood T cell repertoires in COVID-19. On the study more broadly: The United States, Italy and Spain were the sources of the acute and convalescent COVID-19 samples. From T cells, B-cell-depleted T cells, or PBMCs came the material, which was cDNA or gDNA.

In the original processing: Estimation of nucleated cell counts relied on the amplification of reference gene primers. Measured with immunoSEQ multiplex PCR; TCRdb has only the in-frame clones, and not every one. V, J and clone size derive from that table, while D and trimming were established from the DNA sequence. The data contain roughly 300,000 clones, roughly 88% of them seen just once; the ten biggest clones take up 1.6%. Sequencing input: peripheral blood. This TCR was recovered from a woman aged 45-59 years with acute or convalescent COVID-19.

The CDR3 DNA reads as TGTGCCAGCAGTTTAGCCGGGGACAGGGCAGACTACGAGCAGTACTTC. This encodes CASSLAGDRADYEQYF. The V gene is TRBV27, the J gene TRBJ2-7; TRBD1 matches 9 bases. Germline V gives CDR1 MNHEY, CDR2 SMNVEV (reference sequence). Trimming at V came to 2 bases and at J to 3 bases, leaving 8 bases not matched to a gene. This CDR3 is built from 16 residues.